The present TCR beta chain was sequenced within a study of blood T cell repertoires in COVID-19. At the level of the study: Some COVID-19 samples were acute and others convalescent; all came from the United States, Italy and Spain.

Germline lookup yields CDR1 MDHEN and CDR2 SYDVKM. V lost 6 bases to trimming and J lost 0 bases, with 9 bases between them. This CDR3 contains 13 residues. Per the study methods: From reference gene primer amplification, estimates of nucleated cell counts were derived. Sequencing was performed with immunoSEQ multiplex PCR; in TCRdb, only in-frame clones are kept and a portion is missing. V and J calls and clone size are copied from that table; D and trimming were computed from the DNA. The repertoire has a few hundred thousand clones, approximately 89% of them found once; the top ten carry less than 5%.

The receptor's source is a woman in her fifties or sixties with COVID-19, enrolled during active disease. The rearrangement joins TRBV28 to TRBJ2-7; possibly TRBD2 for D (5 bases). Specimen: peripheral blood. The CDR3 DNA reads TGTGCCAGCAGGACCGGGAACTCCTACGAGCAGTACTTC. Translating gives CASRTGNSYEQYF.